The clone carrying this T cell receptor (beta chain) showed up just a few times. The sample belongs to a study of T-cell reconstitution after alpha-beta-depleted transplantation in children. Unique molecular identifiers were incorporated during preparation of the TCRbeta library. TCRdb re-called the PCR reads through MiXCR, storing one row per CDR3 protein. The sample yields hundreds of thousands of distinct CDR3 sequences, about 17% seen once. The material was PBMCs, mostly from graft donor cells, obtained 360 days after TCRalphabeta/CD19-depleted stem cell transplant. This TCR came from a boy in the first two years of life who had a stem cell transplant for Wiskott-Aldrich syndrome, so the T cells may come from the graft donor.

In DNA, the CDR3 is TGTGCCATCGGCGGGGGGGCGGCAGATACGCAGTATTTT. It translates to CAIGGGAADTQYF. This chain uses TRBV10-3 with TRBJ2-3; 9 positions agree with TRBD2. Germline trimming cut 8 bases from V and 4 bases from J; bases unmatched to any gene: 4. The CDR3 extends over 13 amino acids. Per the germline V gene, CDR1 is ENHRY and CDR2 is SYGVKD.